This TCR beta chain was retrieved from a study of cytomegalovirus exposure and HLA in healthy donors (dated by TCRdb to about 2017). About the full investigation: A later analysis indicated that the roughly 120 validation repertoires were generated on the platform also employed for the 700 or so repertoires of the first cohort. The study was designed to test whether signatures of past pathogen exposure could be identified by cataloging public T cell receptors. Besides the first cohort of roughly 700 subjects, a separate validation cohort made up of over 100 different subjects was used. The study combined high-throughput TCR immunosequencing, statistical association of individual TCRs with disease status, and machine learning to predict cytomegalovirus infection status. Study-wide findings and limitations: The study listed 150 to 200 TCR beta chains as associated with cytomegalovirus. The authors suggested that the approach could potentially be generalized to other disease states and immunological phenotypes. All 120 or so repertoires were used to score co-occurrence in the validation cohort in a later analysis, because that analysis had no HLA typing for the cohort. A later analysis found that TCRs clustered in the first cohort also tended to co-occur in the approximately 120 validation repertoires, with 94% of cluster scores above 0. In vitro tests confirmed that three of the cytomegalovirus-associated TCR beta chains recognize cytomegalovirus antigens. The classifier was reported to diagnose cytomegalovirus status with high specificity and sensitivity in both the original cohort and the validation cohort. Most TCR sequences were seen in very few donors, while some public TCRs were found in many individuals.

Details on this clone: The target of this receptor is not known. No much larger clonotype is one base removed from it; base qualities were not supplied.

From the germline V gene, CDR1 is MNHNS and CDR2 is SASEGT. V is pruned by 4 bases and J by 5 bases, leaving 5 bases of the junction without a gene match. Reading from cysteine to phenylalanine, the CDR3 counts 14 amino acids. The retained sequence is limited to the CDR3, 42 bases, with the frame set at the first base. The library was generated by the immunoSEQ multiplex PCR assay. Per the source publication's procedure: A statistical classification framework was built to diagnose cytomegalovirus status from the catalog of TCR beta chain sequences. In TCRdb, the immuneACCESS table is reduced to in-frame sequences with V and J assigned. These tables do not hold every clone; where another copy was compared, an unresolved V gene accounts for under half, and the others remain unexplained. V and J calls and clone size are as listed in that table; D and trimming were resolved from the DNA. For this sample there are 70,000 to 75,000 clones; approximately 94% appear just once. 1.5% to 2% of the sample is taken by the ten largest.

The donors belonged to the validation cohort of about 120 subjects, which was separate from the 666-subject first cohort. The V gene is TRBV6-1 and the J gene is TRBJ2-5; TRBD1 lines up with 9 middle nucleotides. This TCR derives from a woman between 18 and 30 years old in good health and CMV-seropositive. What was sequenced was PBMCs. The DNA is as follows: TGTGCCAGCAGTGGGACAGGGGTTGTGGAGACCCAGTACTTC. Protein translation: CASSGTGVVETQYF.